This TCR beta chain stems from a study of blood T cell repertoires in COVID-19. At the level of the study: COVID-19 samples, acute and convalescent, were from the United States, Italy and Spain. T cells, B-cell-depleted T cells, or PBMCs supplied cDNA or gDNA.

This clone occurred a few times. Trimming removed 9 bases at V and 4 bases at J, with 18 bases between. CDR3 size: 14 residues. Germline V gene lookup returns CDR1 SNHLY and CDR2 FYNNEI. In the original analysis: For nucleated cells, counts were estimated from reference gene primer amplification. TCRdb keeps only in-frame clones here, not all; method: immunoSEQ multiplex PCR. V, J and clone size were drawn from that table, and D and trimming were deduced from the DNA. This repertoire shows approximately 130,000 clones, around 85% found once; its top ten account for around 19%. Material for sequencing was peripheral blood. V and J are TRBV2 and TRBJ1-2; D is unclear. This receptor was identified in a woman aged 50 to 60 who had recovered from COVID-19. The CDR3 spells CAREVELSSYGYTF. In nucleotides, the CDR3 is TGTGCCAGAGAGGTAGAACTTTCCTCCTATGGCTACACCTTC.